This record concerns one T cell receptor (beta chain) sequence. Patients presented with locally advanced or metastatic urothelial carcinoma. The V and J ends lost 7 bases and 1 base, in that order; junction bases with no gene match: 5. Germline CDR1 MNHNS, CDR2 SASEGT. This CDR3 has 14 amino acids. This sample stems from a study of PD-L1 blockade in urothelial cancer. Study-wide background: Males with bladder-origin urothelial cancer constituted about 90% of the roughly 30 patients.

Measured with immunoSEQ multiplex PCR; TCRdb has only the in-frame clones, and not every one. The sample lists 100,000 or so clones, roughly nine tenths seen once, with 0.8% to 1% in the top ten. This TCR was recovered from a woman aged 80 or older with urothelial cancer. This chain uses TRBV6-1 with TRBJ1-1, with TRBD1 matching 8 bases. This specimen was PBMCs, taken around atezolizumab (anti-PD-L1) treatment. The CDR3 spells CASTRQGTNTEAFF. CDR3 in DNA: TGTGCCAGCACCCGACAGGGGACGAACACTGAAGCTTTCTTT.